This entry lists 26 T cell receptor beta chains sequenced from one sample in a study of T cells in Graves' hyperthyroidism and ophthalmopathy. RNA transcripts yielded amplified TCR beta CDR3 regions. HTBI primers drove first-round RT-PCR of the TCR CDR3. MiXCR was run by TCRdb on the multiplex PCR reads, yielding one entry per CDR3 protein. This sample has approximately 510,000 distinct CDR3 sequences, with more than 20% found just once. Sequenced: blood. The origin of the receptors is a man younger than 35 with Graves' hyperthyroidism.

This clonotype was picked up many times. The chain carries TRBV29-1 and TRBJ2-5, with 8 nucleotides matching TRBD1. This CDR3 spans 10 amino acids. V gave up 7 bases and J gave up 5 bases; unmatched junction bases: 0. Looked up from germline, CDR1 is SQVTM and CDR2 is ANQGSEA. CDR3 residues: CSGQGETQYF. CDR3 coding DNA: TGCAGCGGACAGGGGGAGACCCAGTACTTC.

This clonotype has at least ten counts. The J gene is TRBJ1-1, the V gene TRBV6-1; no clear D. V lost 6 bases and J lost 4, with 9 bases in between. The CDR3 contains 12 residues. The germline V gene has CDR1 MNHNS and CDR2 SASEGT. CDR3 sequence: CASREPSTEAFF. The CDR3 bases are TGTGCCAGCAGAGAACCGAGCACTGAAGCTTTCTTT.

The table lists this clonotype with many counts. This sequence joins TRBV7-2 and TRBJ2-7; 9 positions match TRBD1. J gave up 3 bases and V 0 bases, and 9 bases lay outside the gene matches. Per the germline V gene, CDR1 is SGHTA and CDR2 is FQGNSA. This CDR3 has 17 amino acids. The chain's CDR3 is CASSLASGTGPHYEQYF. The CDR3 DNA sequence: TGTGCCAGCAGCTTAGCCTCCGGGACAGGGCCACACTACGAGCAGTACTTC. Full variable domain (outside the CDR3, taken from reference TRBV7-2 and TRBJ2-7): GAGVSQSPSNKVTEKGKDVELRCDPISGHTALYWYRQSLGQGLEFLIYFQGNSAPDKSGLPSDRFSAERTGGSVSTLTIQRTQQEDSAVYLCASSLASGTGPHYEQYFGPGTRLTVT.

This clonotype was picked up many times. The chain uses TRBV28 and TRBJ2-7; D perhaps matches TRBD2 (5 bases). The CDR3 spans 15 residues. Trimming took 6 bases from V and 6 from J, leaving 21 bases between them. CDR1 is MDHEN, CDR2 SYDVKM, per germline. This chain's CDR3 is CASSLNPGYEREQYF. In DNA form, the CDR3 reads TGTGCCAGCAGCCTGAACCCGGGATATGAGCGCGAGCAGTACTTC.

The table lists this clonotype with many counts. The genes are TRBV19 and TRBJ1-5; D possibly corresponds to TRBD1 (5 bases). Trimming took 5 bases from V and 5 from J, leaving 13 bases between them. Germline V lookup: CDR1 LNHDA, CDR2 SQIVND (reference sequence). This CDR3 contains 14 residues. The CDR3: CASSPPRAYQPQHF. CDR3 sequence (DNA): TGTGCCAGTAGTCCCCCCAGGGCTTATCAGCCCCAGCATTTT.

This clonotype was counted at least ten times. The J gene is TRBJ1-2, the V gene TRBV20-1; possible D gene TRBD1, 5 bases. V was cut by 4 bases and J by 7 bases, with 16 bases left in between. Germline CDR1 DFQATT, CDR2 SNEGSKA (reference sequence). The CDR3 has 13 amino acids. CDR3 nucleotide sequence: TGCAGTGCTAAGCAAACAGGTCTAAGTGGCTACACCTTC. This gives the protein CSAKQTGLSGYTF.

The J gene is TRBJ1-1, the V gene TRBV5-1; D gene ambiguous. This CDR3 has 15 residues. Germline CDR1 is SGHRS and CDR2 is YFSETQ. Trimming took 4 bases from V and 0 from J, leaving 13 bases between them. Here the CDR3 reads CASSPYTNMNTEAFF. DNA for the CDR3: TGCGCCAGCAGCCCATACACTAACATGAACACTGAAGCTTTCTTT.

This clonotype showed up many times. The chain is built from TRBV6-5 and TRBJ1-2, with a weak D call TRBD1 (5 bases). There are 15 residues in the CDR3. V gave up 6 bases and J gave up 4 bases, with 18 bases separating them. CDR1 is MNHEY, CDR2 SVGAGI, per germline. CDR3 region: CASSTLKGWGYGYTF. Here the CDR3 DNA reads TGTGCCAGCAGCACACTAAAGGGGTGGGGCTATGGCTACACCTTC.

V and J are TRBV3-1 and TRBJ1-2; TRBD1 matches at 7 bases. V shed 1 base, J shed 2 bases, and the junction held 1 base outside the gene matches. Germline values: CDR1 LGHDT, CDR2 YNNKEL (reference sequence). The CDR3 covers 14 residues. The CDR3 is CASSQVTGNYGYTF. As DNA, the CDR3 is TGTGCCAGCAGCCAAGTGACAGGGAACTATGGCTACACCTTC.

This clonotype was detected many times. This chain uses TRBV5-1 with TRBJ1-1, with D possibly being TRBD1 (5 bases). V was clipped by 0 bases and J by 4 bases, with 16 bases between them. The CDR3 is 16 amino acids. In germline, CDR1 is SGHRS, CDR2 YFSETQ. The CDR3 nucleotides are TGCGCCAGCAGCTTGGGTCCCGCGGGGGGGAGCACTGAAGCTTTCTTT. It encodes CASSLGPAGGSTEAFF.

This clonotype occurred many times. The rearrangement links TRBV30 to TRBJ1-1; D gene ambiguous. The germline CDR1 and CDR2 sequences are GTSNPN and SVGIG (reference sequence). Trimming removed 1 base from V and 5 bases from J, with 14 bases in between. This CDR3 spans 14 amino acids. In DNA, the CDR3 is TGTGCCTGGAGTGCCCCACCTCTAAAAACTGAAGCTTTCTTT. Protein product: CAWSAPPLKTEAFF.

The chain recombines TRBV7-3 with TRBJ2-5; D is unclear. The CDR3 has 13 amino acids. V lost 0 bases, J lost 3 bases, and 5 bases lay in between. Germline lookup yields CDR1 SGHTA and CDR2 FQGTGA. Written as DNA, the CDR3 is TGTGCCAGCAGCTTAACCTATGAAGAGACCCAGTACTTC. Protein sequence: CASSLTYEETQYF.

In this sample, this clonotype turned up many times. This rearrangement joins TRBV12-3 or TRBV12-4 to TRBJ1-3, with 9 positions matching TRBD1. V shed 4 bases, J shed 1 base, and the junction held 2 bases outside the gene matches. The CDR3 contains 15 residues. This CDR3 is CASSSGQGSGNTIYF. Here the CDR3 DNA reads TGTGCCAGCAGTTCGGGACAGGGATCTGGAAACACCATATATTTT.

CDR3 sequence reads: CALRRPGQGAEAFF. The CDR3 coding sequence is TGTGCCCTCCGACGACCGGGACAGGGGGCTGAAGCTTTCTTT. The genes are TRBV30 and TRBJ1-1; 11 nucleotides match TRBD1. J was trimmed by 6 bases and V by 8 bases; bases with no gene match: 11. Germline V CDR1 and CDR2: GTSNPN, SVGIG (reference sequence). This CDR3 comprises 14 residues.

The sample holds a few counts of this clonotype. One junction end disagrees with the germline gene, perhaps due to a read error. This sequence joins TRBV5-6 and TRBJ2-5, with D possibly TRBD2 on 6 matching bases. This CDR3 spans 12 amino acids. Germline lookup yields CDR1 SGHDT and CDR2 YYEEEE. CDR3 sequence reads: CASSLGGETKYF. For the CDR3, the DNA is TGTGCCAGCAGCTTGGGGGGGGAGACCAAGTACTTC.

This clonotype has more than one count but fewer than ten. The chain couples TRBV19 to TRBJ1-1; TRBD1 matches 7 bases. Per the germline V gene, CDR1 is LNHDA and CDR2 is SQIVND (reference sequence). The CDR3 sequence is 16 residues long. The V gene end was trimmed by 7 bases and the J gene end by 1 base; junction bases not matched to a gene: 12. In DNA, the CDR3 is TGTGCCAGTATGGGGGGGACAGCCCTATGGAACACTGAAGCTTTCTTT. This encodes CASMGGTALWNTEAFF.

There are many counts of this clonotype. This sequence joins TRBV20-1 and TRBJ1-2; no reliable D call. V lost 5 bases and J lost 3, with 7 bases in between. Germline V lookup: CDR1 DFQATT, CDR2 SNEGSKA (reference sequence). The CDR3 sequence is 11 residues long. CDR3: CSAPGDYGYTF. The CDR3 bases are TGCAGTGCTCCAGGAGACTATGGCTACACCTTC.

In its sample, this clonotype was seen a few times. J is TRBJ1-5 and V is TRBV4-2; 7 nucleotides agree with TRBD1. There are 16 residues in the CDR3. Losses at the gene ends were 0 bases for V and 2 bases for J; bases not matched to a gene: 4. The germline V gene encodes CDR1 LGHNA and CDR2 YNFKEQ. The CDR3 DNA is TGTGCCAGCAGCCAAGACCGGGGGACAGGCAATCAGCCCCAGCATTTT. Its protein is CASSQDRGTGNQPQHF.

This clonotype showed up many times. This chain connects TRBV12-3 or TRBV12-4 to TRBJ2-5, with TRBD1 matching 9 bases. This CDR3 spans 15 amino acids. The trim removed 5 bases at V and 4 bases at J, leaving 8 bases unmatched. The chain's CDR3 is CASSEQGALGETQYF. In DNA form, the CDR3 reads TGTGCCAGCAGTGAACAGGGGGCGCTGGGAGAGACCCAGTACTTC.

This clonotype occurred many times. The chain has TRBV27 and TRBJ2-7; TRBD1 matches 7 bases. Trimming cost V 5 bases and J 0 bases; bases outside gene matches: 7. Germline CDR1 MNHEY, CDR2 SMNVEV (reference sequence). CDR3 size: 15 residues. The CDR3 region is CASSITGANSYEQYF. Written as DNA, the CDR3 is TGTGCCAGCAGTATAACAGGGGCCAACTCCTACGAGCAGTACTTC.

This clonotype was counted at least ten times. The V and J genes are TRBV2 and TRBJ1-1; possibly TRBD1 for D (5 bases). Looked up from germline, CDR1 is SNHLY and CDR2 is FYNNEI. Between the trimmed V and J ends, which lost 6 bases and 4 bases, there was a span of 18 bases. CDR3 length: 15 amino acids. CDR3 nucleotides: TGTGCCAGCAGGGACCAAGGGGTGGCGGGCACTGAAGCTTTCTTT. As protein: CASRDQGVAGTEAFF.

This clonotype was counted between two and nine times. This sequence joins TRBV5-1 and TRBJ2-5; tentatively, D is TRBD1 (6 bases). CDR3 length: 17 amino acids. The V end lost 5 bases, the J end lost 3 bases, and 23 bases lay between the germline ends. The germline V gene encodes CDR1 SGHRS and CDR2 YFSETQ. CDR3 sequence (DNA): TGCGCCAGCAGTCGGGGCTTGCGCTCAGGGGCGGAAGAGACCCAGTACTTC. Protein: CASSRGLRSGAEETQYF.

As DNA, the CDR3 is TGTGCCAGCACAGGCAGGGTTGATTCACCCCTCCACTTT. Translation: CASTGRVDSPLHF. The chain is built from TRBV2 and TRBJ1-6; D is perhaps TRBD1 (5 bases). The V end lost 7 bases, the J end lost 8 bases, and 12 bases lay between the germline ends. Per the germline V gene, CDR1 is SNHLY and CDR2 is FYNNEI. The CDR3 is 13 amino acids. The full variable domain, in which reference TRBV2 and TRBJ1-6 provide the parts outside the CDR3, is EPEVTQTPSHQVTQMGQEVILRCVPISNHLYFYWYRQILGQKVEFLVSFYNNEISEKSEIFDDQFSVERPDGSNFTLKIRSTKLEDSAMYFCASTGRVDSPLHFGNGTRLTVT.

This clonotype was seen at least ten times. The chain links TRBV5-1 to TRBJ1-2; 7 bases align to TRBD1. Trimming cost V 0 bases and J 3 bases; bases outside gene matches: 5. The CDR3 extends over 15 amino acids. Germline V CDR1 and CDR2: SGHRS, YFSETQ. CDR3 amino acids: CASSLVTGSDYGYTF. The CDR3 DNA reads as TGCGCCAGCAGCTTGGTGACAGGGTCTGACTATGGCTACACCTTC.

This clonotype was counted many times. This chain links TRBV7-6 with TRBJ2-7; 8 nucleotides line up with TRBD1. Trimming removed 6 bases from V and 0 bases from J; junction bases left unmatched: 10. CDR3 length equals 16 residues. The germline V gene has CDR1 SGHVS and CDR2 FNYEAQ. CDR3 protein: CASSRRPGQVSYEQYF. In nucleotides, the CDR3 is TGTGCCAGCAGTCGCAGACCGGGACAGGTCTCCTACGAGCAGTACTTC. Full variable domain (rest looked up from reference TRBV7-6 and TRBJ2-7): GAGVSQSPRYKVTKRGQDVALRCDPISGHVSLYWYRQALGQGPEFLTYFNYEAQQDKSGLPNDRFSAERPEGSISTLTIQRTEQRDSAMYRCASSRRPGQVSYEQYFGPGTRLTVT.

In this sample, this clonotype turned up many times. The chain has TRBV30 and TRBJ1-1, with D possibly TRBD1 on 6 matching bases. CDR3 length equals 12 residues. Germline V gives CDR1 GTSNPN, CDR2 SVGIG (reference sequence). The V end was cut by 3 bases, the J end by 5 bases, with 10 bases between. The CDR3 spells CAWRLGGTEAFF. In DNA, the CDR3 is TGTGCCTGGAGACTAGGGGGTACTGAAGCTTTCTTT.